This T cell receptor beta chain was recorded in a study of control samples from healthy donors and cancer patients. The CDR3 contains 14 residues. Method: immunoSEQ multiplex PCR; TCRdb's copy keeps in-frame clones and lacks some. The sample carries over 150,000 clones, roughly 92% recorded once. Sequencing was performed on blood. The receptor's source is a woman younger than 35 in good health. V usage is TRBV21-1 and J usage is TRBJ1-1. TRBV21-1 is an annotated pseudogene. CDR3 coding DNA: TGTGCCAGCGGTCGTGGGACCTTAAACACTGAAGCTTTCTTT. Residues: CASGRGTLNTEAFF.